This T cell receptor (beta chain) was obtained from a study of T cells in narcolepsy. Study in general: Donors had narcolepsy type 1 or type 2, or were healthy controls.

To note about this clone: Its target is unknown.

Some clones are missing from TCRdb's copy, which holds only in-frame ones; the method was immunoSEQ multiplex PCR. The table records over 40,000 clones, approximately 88% of them present only once. Whole-study results and caveats: Reportedly, autoreactive clonotypes were serially detected in patients' blood but not controls'. Some memory CD4+ repertoires had no autoreactive clone sequences.

The specimen was CD45RA- memory CD4+ T cells from PBMCs. This clonotype was sampled from a human donor with narcolepsy.

In nucleotides, the CDR3 is TGTGCCAGCAGTGGATCGATTCATCGATCCTACGAGCAGTACTTC. Its protein product is CASSGSIHRSYEQYF. The chain uses TRBV28 and TRBJ2-5; D unresolved. The J call could be wrong; TRBJ2-7 is a better fit for the DNA end. The CDR3 loop spans 15 amino acids. Germline V gives CDR1 MDHEN, CDR2 SYDVKM.